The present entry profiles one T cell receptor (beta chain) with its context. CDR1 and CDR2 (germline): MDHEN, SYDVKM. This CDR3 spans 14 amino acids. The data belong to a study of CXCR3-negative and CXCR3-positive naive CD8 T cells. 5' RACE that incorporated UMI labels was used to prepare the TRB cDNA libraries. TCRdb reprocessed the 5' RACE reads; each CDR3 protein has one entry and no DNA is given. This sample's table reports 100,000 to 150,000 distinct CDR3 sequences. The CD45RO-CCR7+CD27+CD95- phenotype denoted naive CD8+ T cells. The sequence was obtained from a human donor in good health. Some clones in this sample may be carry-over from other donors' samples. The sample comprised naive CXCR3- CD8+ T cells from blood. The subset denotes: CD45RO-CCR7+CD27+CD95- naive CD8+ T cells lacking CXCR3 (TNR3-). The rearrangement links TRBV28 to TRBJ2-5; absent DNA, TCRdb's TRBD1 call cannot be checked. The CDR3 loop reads CASSLSAGGETQYF.